A selection of T cell receptor beta chains follows, all from one sample in a study of cytomegalovirus exposure and HLA in healthy donors. Measured with immunoSEQ multiplex PCR; TCRdb has only the in-frame clones, and not every one. The table shows 130,000 to 150,000 clones, with around 77% occurring only once. Sequenced input: PBMCs. The receptors stem from a middle-aged woman in good health and CMV-seropositive. The conserved cysteine and the conserved F or W are not part of the CDR3 here.

CDR3aa: ASTNHGGGSTEAF
j_gene: TRBJ1-1
v_gene: TRBV6-6

CDR3aa: ASSLGDILTDTQY
j_gene: TRBJ2-3
v_gene: TRBV11-3

CDR3aa: ASSFEGQGTDTQY
j_gene: TRBJ2-3
v_gene: TRBV5-1

CDR3aa: ASSLEQGNSPLH
j_gene: TRBJ1-6
v_gene: TRBV5-6

CDR3aa: AISLQGKDGELF
j_gene: TRBJ2-2
v_gene: TRBV10-3

CDR3aa: ASSEFGRESQY
j_gene: TRBJ2-5
v_gene: TRBV2

CDR3aa: ASSRERGQGYT
j_gene: TRBJ1-2
v_gene: TRBV4-1

CDR3aa: ASRRSTNGEKLF
j_gene: TRBJ1-4
v_gene: TRBV27

CDR3aa: ASSVEGGGRETQY
j_gene: TRBJ2-5
v_gene: TRBV9

CDR3aa: ASSDGPGLNYGYT
j_gene: TRBJ1-2
v_gene: TRBV2

CDR3aa: ASSYQNTEAF
j_gene: TRBJ1-1
v_gene: TRBV6-6

CDR3aa: ASTHLWGHRADTEAF
j_gene: TRBJ1-1
v_gene: TRBV19

CDR3aa: ASSESNRVTEAF
j_gene: TRBJ1-1
v_gene: TRBV5-1

CDR3aa: ASSIGQITNEKLF
j_gene: TRBJ1-4
v_gene: TRBV19

CDR3aa: ASSQAGGGAGELF
j_gene: TRBJ2-2
v_gene: TRBV4-2

CDR3aa: ASRNRDTGELF
j_gene: TRBJ2-2
v_gene: TRBV6-1

CDR3aa: ASSRGEINEQF
j_gene: TRBJ2-1
v_gene: TRBV6-6

CDR3aa: ASSSYYEQY
j_gene: TRBJ2-7
v_gene: TRBV11-2

CDR3aa: ASSPPGGEQF
j_gene: TRBJ2-1
v_gene: TRBV18

CDR3aa: ASSEEGNQPQH
j_gene: TRBJ1-5
v_gene: TRBV2

CDR3aa: ASSELGDTQY
j_gene: TRBJ2-3
v_gene: TRBV7-9

CDR3aa: ASREGTTYEQY
j_gene: TRBJ2-7
v_gene: TRBV5-1

CDR3aa: ASSTEYSGANVLT
j_gene: TRBJ2-6
v_gene: TRBV5-1

CDR3aa: ASSLGLAGGFSTQY
j_gene: TRBJ2-3
v_gene: TRBV5-4

CDR3aa: ASSQGLADTTDTQY
j_gene: TRBJ2-3
v_gene: TRBV4-2

CDR3aa: ASSVGSLRFDTQY
j_gene: TRBJ2-3
v_gene: TRBV2

CDR3aa: ASVRQRNTEAF
j_gene: TRBJ1-1
v_gene: TRBV18

CDR3aa: ASSRDIYGYT
j_gene: TRBJ1-2
v_gene: TRBV5-4

CDR3aa: ATSRVTGTGNYEQY
j_gene: TRBJ2-7
v_gene: TRBV15

CDR3aa: ASSGGPTSGKNIQY
j_gene: TRBJ2-4
v_gene: TRBV5-4

CDR3aa: AWSVLAGPYNEQF
j_gene: TRBJ2-1
v_gene: TRBV30

CDR3aa: ASSGLSYEQY
j_gene: -
v_gene: TRBV9

CDR3aa: ASSLGGGVDTQY
j_gene: TRBJ2-3
v_gene: TRBV5-1

CDR3aa: ASSGVVGVRVGNEQF
j_gene: TRBJ2-1
v_gene: TRBV5-4

CDR3aa: ASINLRSGNTIY
j_gene: TRBJ1-3
v_gene: TRBV19

CDR3aa: ASSLIVGQGEAF
j_gene: TRBJ1-1
v_gene: TRBV7-3

CDR3aa: ASSEQRGGDEQF
j_gene: TRBJ2-1
v_gene: TRBV2

CDR3aa: ASRAGPQETQY
j_gene: TRBJ2-5
v_gene: TRBV6-6

CDR3aa: ASSLVSGGPNEQY
j_gene: TRBJ2-7
v_gene: TRBV7-9

CDR3aa: ASSLGASFSGNTIY
j_gene: TRBJ1-3
v_gene: TRBV2

CDR3aa: ASSIREETGTGELF
j_gene: TRBJ2-2
v_gene: TRBV19

CDR3aa: ASRVSSYNSPLH
j_gene: TRBJ1-6
v_gene: TRBV2

CDR3aa: ASSGQGTETQY
j_gene: TRBJ2-5
v_gene: TRBV18

CDR3aa: ASSPLQGTSGNTIY
j_gene: TRBJ1-3
v_gene: TRBV18

CDR3aa: ASSWGGGGGETQY
j_gene: TRBJ2-5
v_gene: TRBV7-2